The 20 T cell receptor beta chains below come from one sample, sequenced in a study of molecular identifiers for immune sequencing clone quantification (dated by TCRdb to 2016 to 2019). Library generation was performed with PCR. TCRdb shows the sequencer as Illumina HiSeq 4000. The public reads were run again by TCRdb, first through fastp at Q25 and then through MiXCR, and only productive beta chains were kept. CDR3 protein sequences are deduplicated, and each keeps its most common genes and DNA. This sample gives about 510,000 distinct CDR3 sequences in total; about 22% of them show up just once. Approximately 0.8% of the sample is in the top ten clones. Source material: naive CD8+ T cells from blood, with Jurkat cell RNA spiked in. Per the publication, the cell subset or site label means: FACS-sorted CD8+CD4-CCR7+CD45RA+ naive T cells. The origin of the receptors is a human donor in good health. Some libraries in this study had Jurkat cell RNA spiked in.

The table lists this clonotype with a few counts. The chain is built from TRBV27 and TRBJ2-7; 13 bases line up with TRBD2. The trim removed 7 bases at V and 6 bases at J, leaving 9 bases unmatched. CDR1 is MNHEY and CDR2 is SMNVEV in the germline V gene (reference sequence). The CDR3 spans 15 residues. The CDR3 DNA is TGTGCCAGCACCGGAGGACTAGCGGGAGAATCCGAGCAGTACTTC. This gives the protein CASTGGLAGESEQYF.

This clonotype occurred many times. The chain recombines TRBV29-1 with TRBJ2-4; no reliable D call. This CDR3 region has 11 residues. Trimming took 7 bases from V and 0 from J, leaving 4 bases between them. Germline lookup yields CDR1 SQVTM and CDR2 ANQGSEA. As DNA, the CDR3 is TGCAGCGGTCTAGCCAAAAACATTCAGTACTTC. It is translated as CSGLAKNIQYF.

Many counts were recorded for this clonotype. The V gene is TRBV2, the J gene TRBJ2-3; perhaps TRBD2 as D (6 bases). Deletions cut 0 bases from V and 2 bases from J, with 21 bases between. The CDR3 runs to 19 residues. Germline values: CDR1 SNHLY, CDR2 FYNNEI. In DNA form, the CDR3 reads TGTGCCAGCAGTGAAGCGCTTTTCCCGGGAGTCGCCCACACAGATACGCAGTATTTT. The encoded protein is CASSEALFPGVAHTDTQYF. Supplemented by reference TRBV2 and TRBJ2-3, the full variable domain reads EPEVTQTPSHQVTQMGQEVILRCVPISNHLYFYWYRQILGQKVEFLVSFYNNEISEKSEIFDDQFSVERPDGSNFTLKIRSTKLEDSAMYFCASSEALFPGVAHTDTQYFGPGTRLTVL.

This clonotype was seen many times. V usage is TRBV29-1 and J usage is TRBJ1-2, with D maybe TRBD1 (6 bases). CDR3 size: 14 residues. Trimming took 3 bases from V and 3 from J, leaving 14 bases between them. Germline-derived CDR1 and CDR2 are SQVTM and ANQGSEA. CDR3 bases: TGCAGCGTTGAGAAGGGGGAGTTTGACTATGGCTACACCTTC. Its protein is CSVEKGEFDYGYTF.

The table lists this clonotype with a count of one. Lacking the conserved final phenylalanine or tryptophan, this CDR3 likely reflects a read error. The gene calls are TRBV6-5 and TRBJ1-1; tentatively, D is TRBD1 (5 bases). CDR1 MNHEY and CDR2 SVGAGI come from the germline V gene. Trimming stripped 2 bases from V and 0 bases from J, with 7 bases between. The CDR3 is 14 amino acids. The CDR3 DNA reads TGTGCCAGCAGTTACCAGGGATTGAACACTGAAGCTTTCCTT. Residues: CASSYQGLNTEAFL.

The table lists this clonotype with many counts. As DNA, the CDR3 is TGTGCCAGCAGACAGATCCAAGAGACCCAGTACTTC. This encodes CASRQIQETQYF. V gene TRBV2 combines with J gene TRBJ2-5, with D uncertain. V dropped 6 bases and J dropped 1 base, with 6 bases sitting between them. CDR1 and CDR2 (germline): SNHLY, FYNNEI. The CDR3 extends over 12 amino acids.

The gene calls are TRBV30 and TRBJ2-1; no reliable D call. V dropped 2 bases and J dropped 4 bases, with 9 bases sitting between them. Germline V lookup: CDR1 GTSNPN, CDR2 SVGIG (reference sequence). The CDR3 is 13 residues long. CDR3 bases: TGTGCCTGGAGTCTCCAAATTTACAATGAGCAGTTCTTC. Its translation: CAWSLQIYNEQFF. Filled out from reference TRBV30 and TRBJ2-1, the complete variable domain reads SQTIHQWPATLVQPVGSPLSLECTVEGTSNPNLYWYRQAAGRGLQLLFYSVGIGQISSEVPQNLSASRPQDRQFILSSKKLLLSDSGFYLCAWSLQIYNEQFFGPGTRLTVL.

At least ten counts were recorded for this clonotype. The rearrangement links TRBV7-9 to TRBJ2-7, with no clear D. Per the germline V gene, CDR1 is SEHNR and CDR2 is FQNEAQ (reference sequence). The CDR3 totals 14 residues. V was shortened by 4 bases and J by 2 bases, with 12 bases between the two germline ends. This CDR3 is CASSSHSPTYEQYF. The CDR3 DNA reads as TGTGCCAGCAGCTCTCACAGTCCCACCTACGAGCAGTACTTC.

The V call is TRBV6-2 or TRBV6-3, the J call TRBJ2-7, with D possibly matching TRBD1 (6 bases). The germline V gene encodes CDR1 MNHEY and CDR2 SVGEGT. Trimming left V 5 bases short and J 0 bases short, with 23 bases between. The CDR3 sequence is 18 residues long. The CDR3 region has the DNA TGTGCCAGCAGTGCGTACCCCGGGACACCTGAGAGCTCCTACGAGCAGTACTTC. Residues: CASSAYPGTPESSYEQYF.

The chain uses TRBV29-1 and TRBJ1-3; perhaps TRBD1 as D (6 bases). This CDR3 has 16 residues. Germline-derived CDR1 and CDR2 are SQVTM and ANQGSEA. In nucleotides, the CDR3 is TGCGGCGCCGTCGGGGGCAGAACGTCCTCTGGAAACACCATATATTTT. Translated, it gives CGAVGGRTSSGNTIYF. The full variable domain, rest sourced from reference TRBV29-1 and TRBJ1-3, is SAVISQKPSRDICQRGTSLTIQCQVDSQVTMMFWYRQQPGQSLTLIATANQGSEATYESGFVIDKFPISRPNLTFSTLTVSNMSPEDSSIYLCGAVGGRTSSGNTIYFGEGSWLTVV.

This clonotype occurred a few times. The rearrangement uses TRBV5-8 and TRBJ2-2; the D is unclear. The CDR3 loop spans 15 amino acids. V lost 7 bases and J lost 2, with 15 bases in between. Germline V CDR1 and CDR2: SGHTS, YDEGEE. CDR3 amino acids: CASRPSGSNTGELFF. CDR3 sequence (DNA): TGTGCCAGCCGACCCTCAGGCTCCAACACCGGGGAGCTGTTTTTT. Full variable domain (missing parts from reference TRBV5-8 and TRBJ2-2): EAGVTQSPTHLIKTRGQQATLRCSPISGHTSVYWYQQALGLGLQFLLWYDEGEERNRGNFPPRFSGRQFPNYSSELNVNALELEDSALYLCASRPSGSNTGELFFGEGSRLTVL.

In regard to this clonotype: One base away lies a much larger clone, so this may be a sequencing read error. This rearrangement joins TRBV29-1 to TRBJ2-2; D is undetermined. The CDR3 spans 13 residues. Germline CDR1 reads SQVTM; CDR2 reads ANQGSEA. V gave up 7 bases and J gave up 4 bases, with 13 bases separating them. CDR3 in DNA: TGCAGCGCTGATCCCTTGGGCACCGGGGAGCTGTTTTTT. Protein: CSADPLGTGELFF.

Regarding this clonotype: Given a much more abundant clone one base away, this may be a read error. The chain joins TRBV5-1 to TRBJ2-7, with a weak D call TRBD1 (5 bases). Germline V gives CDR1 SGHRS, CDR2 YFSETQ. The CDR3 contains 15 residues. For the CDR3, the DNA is TGCGCCAGCAGCTTGGCCCTGGACACCTCCTACGGGCAGTACTTC. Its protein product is CASSLALDTSYGQYF.

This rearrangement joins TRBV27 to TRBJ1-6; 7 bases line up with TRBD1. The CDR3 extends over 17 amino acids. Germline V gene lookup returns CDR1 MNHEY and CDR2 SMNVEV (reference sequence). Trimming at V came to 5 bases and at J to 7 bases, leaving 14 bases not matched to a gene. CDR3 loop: CASSPGLNRGGNSPLHF. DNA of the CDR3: TGTGCCAGCAGTCCCGGACTCAACAGGGGTGGCAATTCACCCCTCCACTTT.

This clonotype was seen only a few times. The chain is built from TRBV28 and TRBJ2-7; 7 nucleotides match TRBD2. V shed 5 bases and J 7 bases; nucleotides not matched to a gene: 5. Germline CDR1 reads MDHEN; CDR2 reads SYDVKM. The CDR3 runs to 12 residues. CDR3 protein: CASSALASEQYF. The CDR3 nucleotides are TGTGCCAGCAGTGCACTAGCGTCGGAGCAGTACTTC.

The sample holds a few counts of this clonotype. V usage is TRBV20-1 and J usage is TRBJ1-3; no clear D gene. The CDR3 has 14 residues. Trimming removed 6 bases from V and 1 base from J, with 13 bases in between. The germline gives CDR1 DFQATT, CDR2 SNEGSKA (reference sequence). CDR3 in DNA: TGCAGTGCCTGTTGTGTTCCTTCTGGAAACACCATATATTTT. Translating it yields CSACCVPSGNTIYF.

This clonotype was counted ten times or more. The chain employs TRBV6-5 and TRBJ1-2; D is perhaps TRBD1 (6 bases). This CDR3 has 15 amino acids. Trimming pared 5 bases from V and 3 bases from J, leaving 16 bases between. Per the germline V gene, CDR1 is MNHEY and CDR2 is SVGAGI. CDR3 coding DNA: TGTGCCAGCAGTCCCCAAGCCCAGGGGTACTATGGCTACACCTTC. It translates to CASSPQAQGYYGYTF.

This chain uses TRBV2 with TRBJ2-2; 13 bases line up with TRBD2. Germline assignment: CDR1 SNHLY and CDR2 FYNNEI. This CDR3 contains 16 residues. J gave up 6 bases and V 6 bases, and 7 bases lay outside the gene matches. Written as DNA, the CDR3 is TGTGCCAGCAGCCTACTAGCGGGGGGGCAGTCCGGGGAGCTGTTTTTT. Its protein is CASSLLAGGQSGELFF.

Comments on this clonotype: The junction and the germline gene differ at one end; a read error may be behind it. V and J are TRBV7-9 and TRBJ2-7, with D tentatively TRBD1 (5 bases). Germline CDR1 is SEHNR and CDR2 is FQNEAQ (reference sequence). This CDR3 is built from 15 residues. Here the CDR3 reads CASSLALAGPYGQYF. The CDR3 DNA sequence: TGTGCCAGCAGCTTAGCGTTGGCAGGGCCCTACGGGCAGTACTTC.

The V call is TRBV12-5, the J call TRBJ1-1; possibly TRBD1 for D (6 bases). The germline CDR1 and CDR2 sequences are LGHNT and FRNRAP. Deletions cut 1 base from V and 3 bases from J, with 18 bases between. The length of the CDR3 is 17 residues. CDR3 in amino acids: CASGLAATGNVYTEAFF. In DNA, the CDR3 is TGTGCTAGTGGTTTGGCTGCAACAGGGAATGTTTACACTGAAGCTTTCTTT.